These 16 T cell receptor beta chains were sequenced from one sample in a study of CD8+ T cells in alopecia areata. Following extraction, RNA underwent reverse transcription to cDNA, which served as the sequencing template. Only in-frame clones appear in the TCRdb table, and some are missing; sequencing was by immunoSEQ multiplex PCR. The data contain around 19,000 clones, roughly two thirds of them singletons. CD4+ cells underwent sorting into CD25+CD127- cells for 5 or 6 patients. Sequences were obtained from CD4+ Tregs sorted from blood. Every receptor here comes from a human donor with alopecia areata.

Only one count was recorded for this clone. The chain recombines TRBV7-9 with TRBJ1-2; the match to TRBD1 covers 7 bases. Trimming removed 1 base from V and 7 bases from J; junction bases left unmatched: 9. CDR3 length equals 15 residues. The V gene's germline CDR1 is SEHNR and CDR2 FQNEAQ (reference sequence). CDR3 loop: CASSLGGGNGFGYTF. The CDR3 DNA reads as TGTGCCAGCAGCTTAGGAGGGGGCAATGGTTTTGGCTACACCTTC.

The chain combines TRBV6-6 with TRBJ2-3, with D hard to call. CDR1 is MNHNY, CDR2 SVGAGI, per germline (reference sequence). Trimming stripped 7 bases from V and 3 bases from J, with 17 bases between. This CDR3 contains 15 residues. The chain's CDR3 is CASTNVALGTDTQYF. The CDR3, as DNA: TGTGCCAGCACCAACGTAGCTCTAGGTACAGATACGCAGTATTTT.

The genes are TRBV7-9 and TRBJ2-1; no clear D gene. CDR3 length equals 12 residues. V lost 1 base and J lost 9, with 7 bases in between. In germline, CDR1 is SEHNR, CDR2 FQNEAQ (reference sequence). The CDR3 DNA follows: TGTGCCAGCAGCTTAGATGTTCCTGAGCAGTTCTTC. Translating gives CASSLDVPEQFF. The full variable domain, its missing parts supplied by reference TRBV7-9 and TRBJ2-1, is DTGVSQNPRHKITKRGQNVTFRCDPISEHNRLYWYRQTLGQGPEFLTYFQNEAQLEKSRLLSDRFSAERPKGSFSTLEIQRTEQGDSAMYLCASSLDVPEQFFGPGTRLTVL.

This clone was counted only a few times. The chain combines TRBV18 with TRBJ2-3; D is unclear. Germline CDR1 and CDR2: KGHSH and LQKENI. Between the trimmed V and J ends, which lost 5 bases and 0 bases, there was a span of 12 bases. The CDR3 runs to 15 residues. The CDR3 loop reads CASSSDRFSTDTQYF. DNA for the CDR3: TGTGCCAGCTCATCCGACCGCTTTAGCACAGATACGCAGTATTTT.

The V and J genes are TRBV7-3 and TRBJ2-1; 9 bases agree with TRBD1. Germline V gene data show CDR1 as SGHTA and CDR2 as FQGTGA. The CDR3 is made up of 15 amino acids. The J segment lost 9 bases and the V segment lost 2 bases, leaving 8 bases of the junction unmatched. In nucleotides, the CDR3 is TGTGCCAGCAGCTTAGGGACAGGGTACGCCGGTGAGCAGTTCTTC. Protein: CASSLGTGYAGEQFF.

The chain couples TRBV4-2 to TRBJ1-2; 10 bases fit TRBD1. The CDR3 runs 17 residues. V lost 0 bases, J lost 6 bases, and 10 bases stayed unmatched. Germline V gene lookup returns CDR1 LGHNA and CDR2 YNFKEQ. CDR3 protein: CASSQDQSGDRGHGYTF. Written as DNA, the CDR3 is TGTGCCAGCAGCCAAGATCAGTCTGGGGACAGGGGACATGGCTACACCTTC.

A single count supports this clone. DNA of the CDR3: TGTGCCAGCAGTTTGTCCGGGACATTTCTCTATGGCTACACCTTC. As protein: CASSLSGTFLYGYTF. The chain has TRBV28 and TRBJ1-2; D might be TRBD1 (6 bases). Between the trimmed V and J ends, which lost 3 bases and 4 bases, there was a span of 15 bases. Germline assignment: CDR1 MDHEN and CDR2 SYDVKM. The length of the CDR3 is 15 residues.

The gene calls are TRBV7-3 and TRBJ1-1, with D unresolved. Germline V lookup: CDR1 SGHTA, CDR2 FQGTGA. The CDR3 loop spans 13 amino acids. Between the trimmed V and J ends, which lost 3 bases and 3 bases, there was a span of 8 bases. The CDR3 protein is CASSLESDTEAFF. CDR3 bases: TGTGCCAGCAGCTTGGAGTCGGACACTGAAGCTTTCTTT. Full variable domain (rest looked up from reference TRBV7-3 and TRBJ1-1): GAGVSQTPSNKVTEKGKYVELRCDPISGHTALYWYRQSLGQGPEFLIYFQGTGAADDSGLPNDRFFAVRPEGSVSTLKIQRTERGDSAVYLCASSLESDTEAFFGQGTRLTVV.

There are a few counts of this clone. A read error is the likely source, as a far larger clone sits one nucleotide away. The chain combines TRBV4-2 with TRBJ2-1; D is unclear. The V and J ends lost 1 base and 7 bases respectively, with 14 bases between them. This CDR3 contains 15 residues. CDR1 is LGHNA and CDR2 is YNFKEQ in the germline V gene. The CDR3 nucleotides are TGTGCCAGCAGCCAAGTCCCTATCGACCTAAATGAGCAGTTCTTC. Its protein is CASSQVPIDLNEQFF.

The rearrangement links TRBV2 to TRBJ2-7; the D is unclear. Germline V lookup: CDR1 SNHLY, CDR2 FYNNEI. The CDR3 runs 12 residues. The V end was cut by 5 bases, the J end by 0 bases, with 5 bases between. The CDR3 protein is CASSWGSYEQYF. CDR3 nucleotides: TGTGCCAGCAGTTGGGGCTCCTACGAGCAGTACTTC.

The chain recombines TRBV21-1 with TRBJ2-7. TRBV21-1 has pseudogene status. CDR3 length: 16 amino acids. The CDR3 bases are TGTGCCAGCAGAAACATGGTGCTACACGTGTTAGACGAGCAGTACTTC. Its protein product is CASRNMVLHVLDEQYF.

This clone was recorded only once. The rearrangement links TRBV2 to TRBJ2-7; 7 nucleotides line up with TRBD1. V lost 5 bases and J lost 5; bases outside the gene matches: 12. This CDR3 has 15 residues. Germline-derived CDR1 and CDR2 are SNHLY and FYNNEI. CDR3 in amino acids: CASSQEGGRGNEQYF. The CDR3 DNA follows: TGTGCCAGCAGTCAAGAGGGTGGCAGGGGGAACGAGCAGTACTTC.

The J gene is TRBJ1-1, the V gene TRBV4-1, with 9 bases lining up with TRBD1. CDR3 length: 19 residues. J gave up 0 bases and V 1 base, and 12 bases lay outside the gene matches. Germline values: CDR1 MGHRA, CDR2 YSYEKL. CDR3 loop: CASSQGTGALGPMNTEAFF. The CDR3 DNA reads TGCGCCAGCAGCCAAGGGACAGGGGCCCTGGGGCCCATGAACACTGAAGCTTTCTTT.

This rearrangement joins TRBV29-1 to TRBJ2-6, with TRBD1 identical over 9 bases. CDR1 is SQVTM and CDR2 is ANQGSEA in the germline V gene. This CDR3 has 18 amino acids. With 8 bases clipped from V and 2 bases from J, the junction kept 16 bases outside the gene matches. In nucleotides, the CDR3 is TGCAGCATCGCCGAGTTCCCGGGACAGGGTACTGGGGCCAACGTCCTGACTTTC. Translated: CSIAEFPGQGTGANVLTF.

The rearrangement joins TRBV28 to TRBJ2-3; D ambiguous. CDR1 and CDR2 (germline): MDHEN, SYDVKM. V was cut by 4 bases and J by 4 bases, with 9 bases left in between. This CDR3 has 13 amino acids. CDR3 DNA sequence: TGTGCCAGCAGTTCACCTCCGCCAGATACGCAGTATTTT. This encodes CASSSPPPDTQYF.

For this clone: A read error may produce the germline difference seen at one junction end. V usage is TRBV5-1 and J usage is TRBJ2-5; D remains ambiguous. The length of the CDR3 is 14 residues. Germline V gene lookup returns CDR1 SGHRS and CDR2 YFSETQ. The CDR3 is CASSLATYQEAQYF. For the CDR3, the DNA is TGCGCCAGCAGCTTAGCAACTTATCAAGAGGCCCAGTACTTC.